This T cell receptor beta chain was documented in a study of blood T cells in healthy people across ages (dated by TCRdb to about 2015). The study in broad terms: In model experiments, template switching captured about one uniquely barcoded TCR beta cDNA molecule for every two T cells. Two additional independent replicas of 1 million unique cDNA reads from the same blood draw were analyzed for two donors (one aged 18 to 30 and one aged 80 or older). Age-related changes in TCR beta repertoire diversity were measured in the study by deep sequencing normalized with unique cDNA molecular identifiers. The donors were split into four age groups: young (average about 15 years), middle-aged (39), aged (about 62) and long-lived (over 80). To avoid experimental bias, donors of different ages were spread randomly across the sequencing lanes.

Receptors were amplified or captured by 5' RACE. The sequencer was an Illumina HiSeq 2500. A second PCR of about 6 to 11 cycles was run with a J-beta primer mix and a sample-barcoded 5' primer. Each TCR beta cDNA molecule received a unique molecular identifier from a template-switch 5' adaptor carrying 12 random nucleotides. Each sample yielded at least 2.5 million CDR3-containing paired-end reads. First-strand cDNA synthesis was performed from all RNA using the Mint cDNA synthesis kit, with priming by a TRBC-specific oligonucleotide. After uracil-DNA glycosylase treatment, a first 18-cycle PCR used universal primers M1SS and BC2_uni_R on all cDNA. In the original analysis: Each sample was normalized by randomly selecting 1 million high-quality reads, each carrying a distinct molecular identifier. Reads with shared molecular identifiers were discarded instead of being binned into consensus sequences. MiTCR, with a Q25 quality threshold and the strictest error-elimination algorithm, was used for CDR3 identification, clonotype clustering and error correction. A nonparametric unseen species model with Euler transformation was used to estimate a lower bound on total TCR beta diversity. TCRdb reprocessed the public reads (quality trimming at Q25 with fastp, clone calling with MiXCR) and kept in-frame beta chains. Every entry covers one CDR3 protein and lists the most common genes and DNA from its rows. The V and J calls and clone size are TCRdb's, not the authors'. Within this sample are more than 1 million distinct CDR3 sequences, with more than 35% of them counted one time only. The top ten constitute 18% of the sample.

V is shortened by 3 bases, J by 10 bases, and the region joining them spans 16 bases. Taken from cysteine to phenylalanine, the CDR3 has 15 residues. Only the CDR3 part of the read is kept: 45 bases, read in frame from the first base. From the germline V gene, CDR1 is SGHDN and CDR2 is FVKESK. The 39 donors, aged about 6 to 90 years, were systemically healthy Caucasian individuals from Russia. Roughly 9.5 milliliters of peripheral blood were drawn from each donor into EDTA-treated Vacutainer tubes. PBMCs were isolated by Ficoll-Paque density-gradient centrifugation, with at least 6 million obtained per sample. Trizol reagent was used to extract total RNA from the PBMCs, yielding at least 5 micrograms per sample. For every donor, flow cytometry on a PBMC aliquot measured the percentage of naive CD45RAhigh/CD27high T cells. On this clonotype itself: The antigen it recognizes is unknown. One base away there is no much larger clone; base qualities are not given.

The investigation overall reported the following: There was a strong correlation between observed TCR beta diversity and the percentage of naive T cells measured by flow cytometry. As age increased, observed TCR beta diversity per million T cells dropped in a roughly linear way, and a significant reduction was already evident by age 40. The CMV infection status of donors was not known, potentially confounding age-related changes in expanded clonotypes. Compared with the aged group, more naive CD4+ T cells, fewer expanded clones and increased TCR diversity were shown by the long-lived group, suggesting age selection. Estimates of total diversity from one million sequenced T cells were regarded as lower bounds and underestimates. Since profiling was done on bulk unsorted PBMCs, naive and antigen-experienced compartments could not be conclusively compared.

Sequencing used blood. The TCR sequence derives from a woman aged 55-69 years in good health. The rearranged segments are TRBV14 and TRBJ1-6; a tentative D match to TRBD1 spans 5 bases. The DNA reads TGTGCCAGCAGCCAGCGGCGGGGGTCGGGCTCACCCCTCCACTTT. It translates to CASSQRRGSGSPLHF.